Presented here are 30 T cell receptor beta chains from one specimen sequenced in a study of T cell repertoires in cytomegalovirus infection. A single record per CDR3 protein comes from TCRdb applying MiXCR to the reads. The sample consists of roughly 320,000 distinct CDR3 sequences, 9.6% of them appearing once. Input material: PBMCs. All receptors derive from a human donor in good health (CMV status not recorded). Some clones in this sample may be carry-over from other donors' samples.

This rearrangement joins TRBV29-1 to TRBJ1-2; a possible D gene is TRBD1 (5 bases). Trimming pared 6 bases from V and 3 bases from J, leaving 11 bases between. CDR3 size: 12 residues. Germline V gene sequence: CDR1 SQVTM, CDR2 ANQGSEA. CDR3 protein: CSVPREDYGYTF. CDR3 DNA sequence: TGCAGCGTCCCCAGGGAAGACTATGGCTACACCTTC.

This chain links TRBV20-1 with TRBJ1-1; TRBD1 aligns across 7 bases. This CDR3 is built from 14 residues. Germline CDR1 DFQATT, CDR2 SNEGSKA (reference sequence). Germline trimming cut 6 bases from V and 4 bases from J; bases unmatched to any gene: 11. CDR3 nucleotide sequence: TGCAGTGCGGTTTCAGGGGGTGGGGGCACTGAAGCTTTCTTT. It specifies CSAVSGGGGTEAFF.

The chain is built from TRBV29-1 and TRBJ1-1, with unresolved D. Trimming stripped 7 bases from V and 1 base from J, with 13 bases between. Germline V gives CDR1 SQVTM, CDR2 ANQGSEA. The CDR3 is made up of 13 amino acids. The CDR3 loop reads CSARHASNTEAFF. Here the CDR3 DNA reads TGCAGCGCACGACACGCGTCGAACACTGAAGCTTTCTTT.

This clonotype was observed a few times. The chain combines TRBV20-1 with TRBJ2-5, with TRBD1 as a possible D gene (6 bases). The V end was cut by 3 bases, the J end by 5 bases, with 13 bases between. The CDR3 sequence is 13 residues long. The germline V gene has CDR1 DFQATT and CDR2 SNEGSKA (reference sequence). CDR3 sequence reads: CSASLGARETQYF. CDR3 bases: TGCAGTGCTAGCTTGGGGGCGCGGGAGACCCAGTACTTC.

This clonotype was seen repeatedly, ten times or more. The rearrangement uses TRBV7-9 and TRBJ1-1; weak D call: TRBD1 (6 bases). This CDR3 spans 15 amino acids. Trimming took off 1 base at V and 5 bases at J, with 14 bases between the two ends. In germline, CDR1 is SEHNR, CDR2 FQNEAQ (reference sequence). CDR3 region: CASSLGGGLGTEAFF. CDR3 coding DNA: TGTGCCAGCAGCTTAGGTGGGGGGCTTGGGACTGAAGCTTTCTTT.

As concerns this clonotype: A junction boundary mismatches the germline segment, possibly from a read error. The chain uses TRBV15 and TRBJ1-4, with D perhaps TRBD1 (5 bases). CDR3 length equals 14 residues. Per the germline V gene, CDR1 is LNHNV and CDR2 is YYDKDF (reference sequence). The CDR3 spells CATSATPDNGKLFF. CDR3 coding DNA: TGTGCCACCAGCGCCACCCCGGACAATGGAAAACTGTTTTTT.

This clonotype was seen at least ten times. V is TRBV20-1 and J is TRBJ1-1, with D hard to call. V lost 0 bases to trimming and J lost 0 bases, with 8 bases between them. Per germline, CDR1 DFQATT and CDR2 SNEGSKA (reference sequence). The CDR3 spans 14 residues. CDR3 loop: CSARDDGMNTEAFF. The CDR3 DNA follows: TGCAGTGCTAGAGATGACGGAATGAACACTGAAGCTTTCTTT.

This clonotype was detected many times. The genes are TRBV7-2 and TRBJ1-6; D is undetermined. V gave up 0 bases and J gave up 10 bases, with 4 bases separating them. Germline loops: CDR1 SGHTA, CDR2 FQGNSA. The CDR3 contains 12 residues. Here the CDR3 reads CASSLAESPLHF. The CDR3 DNA reads as TGTGCCAGCAGCTTAGCGGAGTCACCCCTCCACTTT.

The V gene is TRBV6-5, the J gene TRBJ2-5, with D perhaps matching TRBD1 or TRBD2 (6 bases each). The CDR3 is 16 residues long. Germline CDR1 reads MNHEY; CDR2 reads SVGAGI. V was clipped by 0 bases and J by 3 bases, with 14 bases between them. This chain's CDR3 is CASSYSTGQREETQYF. The CDR3 region has the DNA TGTGCCAGCAGTTACTCGACAGGCCAGCGGGAAGAGACCCAGTACTTC.

This clonotype was detected ten times or more. The CDR3 bases are TGTGCCAGCAGTTACTTCGGGGTCGGGGACACTGAAGCTTTCTTT. Translation gives CASSYFGVGDTEAFF. The chain recombines TRBV6-5 with TRBJ1-1; no firm D call. The CDR3 loop spans 15 amino acids. V lost 1 base and J lost 3, with 12 bases in between. CDR1 and CDR2 from the germline V gene are MNHEY and SVGAGI.

This clonotype occurred many times. Here the CDR3 DNA reads TGTGCCAGCTCAACGACAGGGGCTAGCAATCAGCCCCAGCATTTT. It yields the protein CASSTTGASNQPQHF. The J gene is TRBJ1-5, the V gene TRBV18, with 8 bases that match TRBD1. The junction had 3 bases not matched to a gene; V was cut back by 5 bases and J by 0 bases. The germline CDR1 and CDR2 sequences are KGHSH and LQKENI. The CDR3 is 15 residues long.

This chain connects TRBV18 to TRBJ2-2, with a weak D call TRBD2 (5 bases). From germline, CDR1 is KGHSH and CDR2 LQKENI. This CDR3 contains 15 residues. V gave up 2 bases and J gave up 6 bases, with 13 bases separating them. CDR3 loop: CASSPSVREAGELFF. Written as DNA, the CDR3 is TGTGCCAGCTCACCATCCGTCCGGGAAGCCGGGGAGCTGTTTTTT.

This clonotype was seen repeatedly, ten times or more. V gene TRBV5-1 combines with J gene TRBJ2-7; D possibly corresponds to TRBD2 (5 bases). The V gene's germline CDR1 is SGHRS and CDR2 YFSETQ. V lost 5 bases and J 5 bases, leaving 23 bases between the germline ends. This CDR3 spans 16 amino acids. The CDR3: CASSREGRGGVHEQYF. DNA for the CDR3: TGCGCCAGCAGTCGTGAGGGTCGGGGTGGTGTCCACGAGCAGTACTTC.

This clonotype was seen at least ten times. The chain couples TRBV5-1 to TRBJ2-1; D not resolved. CDR1 and CDR2 (germline): SGHRS, YFSETQ. There are 14 residues in the CDR3. V dropped 0 bases and J dropped 10 bases, with 14 bases sitting between them. CDR3 protein: CASSLDLFPQEQFF. DNA for the CDR3: TGCGCCAGCAGCTTGGACCTTTTCCCCCAAGAGCAGTTCTTC.

This clonotype occurred many times. V and J are TRBV7-2 and TRBJ2-1, with 10 nucleotides matching TRBD2. Losses at the gene ends were 5 bases for V and 4 bases for J; bases not matched to a gene: 5. In germline, CDR1 is SGHTA, CDR2 FQGNSA. The CDR3 contains 15 residues. The CDR3 spells CASSLSGGPYNEQFF. As DNA, the CDR3 is TGTGCCAGCAGCCTTAGCGGGGGGCCGTACAATGAGCAGTTCTTC.

A word on this clonotype: A much larger clone differs from this one at a single base, so this may be a read error. V usage is TRBV11-3 and J usage is TRBJ2-1; D is perhaps TRBD1 (6 bases). The CDR3 loop spans 13 amino acids. Germline assignment: CDR1 SGHNT and CDR2 YENEEA. The CDR3 sequence is CASNLVTGGEQFF. Written as DNA, the CDR3 is TGTGCCAGCAACTTAGTGACAGGCGGGGAGCAGTTCTTC.

As for this clonotype: The junction and the germline gene differ at one end; a read error may be behind it. This rearrangement joins TRBV7-6 to TRBJ2-2, with D perhaps assigned TRBD1 or TRBD2 (5 bases each). Per germline, CDR1 SGHVS and CDR2 FNYEAQ. The length of the CDR3 is 14 residues. CDR3 nucleotides: TGTGCCAGCAGCGACGGAGCGAACACCGGGGACCTGATTTTT. As protein: CASSDGANTGDLIF.

At least ten counts were recorded for this clonotype. This sequence joins TRBV20-1 and TRBJ2-4; no clear D gene. V lost 0 bases to trimming and J lost 0 bases, with 12 bases between them. Germline V gene lookup returns CDR1 DFQATT and CDR2 SNEGSKA (reference sequence). The CDR3 is made up of 16 amino acids. The DNA of the CDR3 is TGCAGTGCTAGAGATGGATCGATTTTAGCCAAAAACATTCAGTACTTC. Translating gives CSARDGSILAKNIQYF.

This clonotype was seen many times. CDR3 loop: CASSSQGIGQPQHF. CDR3 nucleotide sequence: TGTGCCAGCAGCTCCCAGGGGATCGGTCAGCCCCAGCATTTT. The V call is TRBV7-2, the J call TRBJ1-5; tentative D call: TRBD1 (6 bases). This CDR3 region has 14 residues. The ends were cut back, 4 bases at V and 6 bases at J, with 13 bases in the middle. Germline V gives CDR1 SGHTA, CDR2 FQGNSA.

This clonotype has only a few counts. The chain's CDR3 is CASSRARLATYNEQFF. DNA of the CDR3: TGTGCCAGCAGCCGAGCCAGACTAGCTACTTACAATGAGCAGTTCTTC. The J gene is TRBJ2-1, the V gene TRBV6-2 or TRBV6-3; 7 nucleotides line up with TRBD2. From germline, CDR1 is MNHEY and CDR2 SVGEGT. CDR3 length equals 16 residues. J lost 4 bases, V lost 6 bases, and 12 bases had no gene match.

This clonotype occurred many times. The rearrangement joins TRBV7-6 to TRBJ2-2; 10 nucleotides agree with TRBD2. The germline CDR1 and CDR2 sequences are SGHVS and FNYEAQ. This CDR3 is built from 16 residues. The ends lost 5 bases at V and 4 bases at J; junction bases unmatched: 7. CDR3 in amino acids: CASSLLAGDLTGELFF. Written as DNA, the CDR3 is TGTGCCAGCAGCCTTCTAGCGGGGGACCTCACCGGGGAGCTGTTTTTT.

The V gene is TRBV29-1, the J gene TRBJ1-1; D not resolved. Germline CDR1 reads SQVTM; CDR2 reads ANQGSEA. The CDR3 has 8 amino acids. Trimming took 5 bases from V and 8 from J, leaving 3 bases between them. The CDR3 protein is CSVPEAFF. In nucleotides, the CDR3 is TGCAGCGTTCCCGAAGCTTTCTTT.

This clonotype was recorded many times. The J gene is TRBJ2-7, the V gene TRBV5-1, with no clear D. Trimming took 1 base from V and 3 from J, leaving 11 bases between them. The CDR3 runs 14 residues. The germline V gene encodes CDR1 SGHRS and CDR2 YFSETQ. CDR3: CASSLRRVNYEQYV. DNA of the CDR3: TGCGCCAGCAGCTTGAGAAGGGTCAACTACGAGCAGTACGTC.

This clonotype was detected ten times or more. This sequence joins TRBV10-3 and TRBJ1-2; D gene uncertain. V dropped 1 base and J dropped 2 bases, with 5 bases sitting between them. Germline V CDR1 and CDR2: ENHRY, SYGVKD. The CDR3 runs 13 residues. For the CDR3, the DNA is TGTGCCATCAGTGAGTTGGACAACTATGGCTACACCTTC. The encoded protein is CAISELDNYGYTF.

Worth noting for this clonotype: A much bigger clone sits one base away, suggesting this may be a read error. The V call is TRBV2, the J call TRBJ2-3; a weak D match, TRBD1 (5 bases). The CDR3 extends over 14 amino acids. Trimming cost V 8 bases and J 0 bases, with 12 bases left between them. Per germline, CDR1 SNHLY and CDR2 FYNNEI. The CDR3 loop is CASGTAGSTDTQYF. DNA of the CDR3: TGTGCCAGCGGCACGGCAGGGAGCACAGATACGCAGTATTTT.

The sample holds a few counts of this clonotype. The rearrangement uses TRBV4-2 and TRBJ1-4; D gene unclear. The CDR3 is 16 amino acids. Germline V gives CDR1 LGHNA, CDR2 YNFKEQ. Trimming removed 1 base at V and 0 bases at J, with 9 bases between. The CDR3 spells CASSQVQTATNEKLFF. The CDR3 nucleotides read TGTGCCAGCAGCCAAGTCCAGACCGCAACTAATGAAAAACTGTTTTTT.

This clonotype was recorded many times. The chain has TRBV7-2 and TRBJ1-5; D not certain. Germline V gives CDR1 SGHTA, CDR2 FQGNSA. The CDR3 spans 15 residues. V was shortened by 1 base and J by 9 bases, with 16 bases between the two germline ends. The DNA of the CDR3 is TGTGCCAGCAGCTTAGAGCGGACCCCGGGCGGGCCCCAGCATTTT. It codes for CASSLERTPGGPQHF.

This clonotype was observed at least ten times. This sequence joins TRBV11-2 and TRBJ2-5, with unresolved D. Germline V gene lookup returns CDR1 SGHAT and CDR2 FQNNGV. Deletions cut 5 bases from V and 5 bases from J, with 12 bases between. The CDR3 has 13 residues. The CDR3 reads CASSPRVEETQYF. In nucleotides, the CDR3 is TGTGCCAGCAGCCCTCGGGTTGAGGAGACCCAGTACTTC.

At least ten counts were recorded for this clonotype. The genes are TRBV20-1 and TRBJ2-1; TRBD1 matches 8 bases. CDR3 length: 12 residues. J was trimmed by 6 bases and V by 5 bases; bases with no gene match: 3. CDR1 and CDR2 from the germline V gene are DFQATT and SNEGSKA (reference sequence). CDR3 loop: CSASDRANEQFF. The CDR3 DNA sequence: TGCAGTGCTTCGGACAGGGCCAATGAGCAGTTCTTC.

This clonotype was recorded at least ten times. The gene calls are TRBV6-5 and TRBJ1-2, with D unclear. V gave up 2 bases and J gave up 3 bases, with 19 bases separating them. CDR3 length equals 17 residues. Germline V CDR1 and CDR2: MNHEY, SVGAGI. CDR3 nucleotide sequence: TGTGCCAGCAGTTACGGGAGGGCGCTCAGTTCTTACTATGGCTACACCTTC. Translation gives CASSYGRALSSYYGYTF.